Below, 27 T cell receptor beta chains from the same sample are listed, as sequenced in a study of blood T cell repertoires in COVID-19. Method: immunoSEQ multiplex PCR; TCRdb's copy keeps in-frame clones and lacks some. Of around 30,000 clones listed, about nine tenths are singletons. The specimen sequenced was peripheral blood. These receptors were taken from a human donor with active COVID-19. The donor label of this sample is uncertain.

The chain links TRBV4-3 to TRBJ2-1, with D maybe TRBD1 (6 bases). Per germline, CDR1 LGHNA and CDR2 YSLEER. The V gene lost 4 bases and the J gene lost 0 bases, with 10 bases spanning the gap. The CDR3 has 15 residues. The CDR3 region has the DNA TGCGCCAGCAGCCCTCAGGGGAGCTCCTACAATGAGCAGTTCTTC. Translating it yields CASSPQGSSYNEQFF.

DNA for the CDR3: TGTGCCAGCAGCGTAAGGGTAGCGACTGAAGCTTTCTTT. This gives the protein CASSVRVATEAFF. The genes are TRBV9 and TRBJ1-1, with D uncertain. Per the germline V gene, CDR1 is SGDLS and CDR2 is YYNGEE. The CDR3 covers 13 residues. V was pared by 1 base and J by 5 bases, with 9 bases between.

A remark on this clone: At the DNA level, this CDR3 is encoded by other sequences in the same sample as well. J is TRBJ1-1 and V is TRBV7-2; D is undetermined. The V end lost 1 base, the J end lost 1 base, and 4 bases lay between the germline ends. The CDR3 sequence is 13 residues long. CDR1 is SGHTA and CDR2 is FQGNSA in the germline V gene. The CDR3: CASSLGRNTEAFF. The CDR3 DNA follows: TGTGCCAGCAGCTTAGGCAGGAACACTGAAGCTTTCTTT.

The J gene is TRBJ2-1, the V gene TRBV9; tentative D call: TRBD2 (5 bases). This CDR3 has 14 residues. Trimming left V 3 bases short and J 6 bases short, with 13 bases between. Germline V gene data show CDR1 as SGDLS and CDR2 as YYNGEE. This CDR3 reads CASSEGDGGNEQFF. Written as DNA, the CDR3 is TGTGCCAGCAGCGAAGGTGATGGAGGCAATGAGCAGTTCTTC.

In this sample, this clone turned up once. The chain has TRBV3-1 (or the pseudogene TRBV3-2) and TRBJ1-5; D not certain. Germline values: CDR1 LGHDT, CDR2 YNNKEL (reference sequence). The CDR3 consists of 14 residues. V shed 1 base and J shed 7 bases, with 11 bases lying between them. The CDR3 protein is CASSQGVENQPQHF. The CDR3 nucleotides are TGTGCCAGCAGCCAAGGAGTGGAGAACCAGCCCCAGCATTTT.

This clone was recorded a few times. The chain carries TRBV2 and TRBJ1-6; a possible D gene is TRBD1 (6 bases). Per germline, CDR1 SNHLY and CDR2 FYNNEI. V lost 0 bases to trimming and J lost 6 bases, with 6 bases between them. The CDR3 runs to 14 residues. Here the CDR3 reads CASSEARGNSPLHF. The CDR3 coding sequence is TGTGCCAGCAGTGAAGCCAGGGGTAATTCACCCCTCCACTTT.

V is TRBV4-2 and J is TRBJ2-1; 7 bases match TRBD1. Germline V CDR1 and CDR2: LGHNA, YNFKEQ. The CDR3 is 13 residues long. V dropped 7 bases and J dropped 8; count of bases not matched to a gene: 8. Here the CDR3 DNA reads TGTGCCAGCAAAGGGGGCGCCTTGGATGAGCAGTTCTTC. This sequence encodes CASKGGALDEQFF.

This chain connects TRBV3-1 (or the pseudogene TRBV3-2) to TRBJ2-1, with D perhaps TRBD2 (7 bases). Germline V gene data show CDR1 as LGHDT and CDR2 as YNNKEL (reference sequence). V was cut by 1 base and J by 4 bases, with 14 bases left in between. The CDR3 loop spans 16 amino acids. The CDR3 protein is CASSQAAGTTYNEQFF. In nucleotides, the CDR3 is TGTGCCAGCAGCCAAGCAGCGGGGACAACTTACAATGAGCAGTTCTTC.

CDR3 protein: CASSPNAGFITGELFF. CDR3 DNA sequence: TGTGCCAGCAGCCCCAATGCGGGCTTTATTACCGGGGAGCTGTTTTTT. The chain is built from TRBV5-4 and TRBJ2-2, with a weak D call TRBD2 (5 bases). This CDR3 contains 16 residues. The germline V gene encodes CDR1 SGHNT and CDR2 YYREEE (reference sequence). Trimming left V 4 bases short and J 5 bases short, with 18 bases between. Combining the CDR3 with reference TRBV5-4 and TRBJ2-2 gives the whole variable domain ETGVTQSPTHLIKTRGQQVTLRCSSQSGHNTVSWYQQALGQGPQFIFQYYREEENGRGNFPPRFSGLQFPNYSSELNVNALELDDSALYLCASSPNAGFITGELFFGEGSRLTVL.

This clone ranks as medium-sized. The CDR3 here is CASSQSGWEAFF. DNA for the CDR3: TGTGCCAGCAGCCAATCAGGGTGGGAAGCTTTCTTT. The chain recombines TRBV4-2 with TRBJ1-1; possibly TRBD1 for D (5 bases). Germline CDR1 is LGHNA and CDR2 is YNFKEQ. This CDR3 region has 12 residues. V lost 2 bases and J lost 8, with 9 bases in between.

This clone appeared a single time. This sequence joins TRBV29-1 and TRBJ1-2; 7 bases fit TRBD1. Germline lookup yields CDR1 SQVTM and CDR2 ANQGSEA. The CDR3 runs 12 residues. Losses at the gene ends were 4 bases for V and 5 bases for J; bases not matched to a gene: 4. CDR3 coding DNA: TGCAGCGTTGCACAGGGGCCTTATGGCTACACCTTC. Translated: CSVAQGPYGYTF. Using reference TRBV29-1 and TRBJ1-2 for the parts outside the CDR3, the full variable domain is SAVISQKPSRDICQRGTSLTIQCQVDSQVTMMFWYRQQPGQSLTLIATANQGSEATYESGFVIDKFPISRPNLTFSTLTVSNMSPEDSSIYLCSVAQGPYGYTFGSGTRLTVV.

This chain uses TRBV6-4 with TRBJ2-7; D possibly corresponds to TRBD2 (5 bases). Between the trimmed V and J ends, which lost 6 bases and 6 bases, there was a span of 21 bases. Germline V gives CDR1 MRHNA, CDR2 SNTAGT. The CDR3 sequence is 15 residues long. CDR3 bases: TGTGCCAGCAGGGGGATCAGGCCCCCCGGGGTCGAGCAGTACTTC. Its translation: CASRGIRPPGVEQYF.

The CDR3 is CASSQEAGYWATDTQYF. The CDR3 DNA sequence: TGCGCCAGCAGCCAAGAAGCAGGGTATTGGGCCACAGATACGCAGTATTTT. The chain is built from TRBV4-3 and TRBJ2-3, with D possibly being TRBD1 (5 bases). Trimming removed 0 bases from V and 2 bases from J, with 15 bases in between. The CDR3 has 17 amino acids. Germline assignment: CDR1 LGHNA and CDR2 YSLEER.

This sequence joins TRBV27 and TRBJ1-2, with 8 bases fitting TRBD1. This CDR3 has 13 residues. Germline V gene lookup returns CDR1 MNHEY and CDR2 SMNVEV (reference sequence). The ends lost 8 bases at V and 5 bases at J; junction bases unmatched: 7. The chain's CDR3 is CASGRGRMYGYTF. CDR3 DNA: TGTGCCAGCGGCAGGGGGCGCATGTATGGCTACACCTTC.

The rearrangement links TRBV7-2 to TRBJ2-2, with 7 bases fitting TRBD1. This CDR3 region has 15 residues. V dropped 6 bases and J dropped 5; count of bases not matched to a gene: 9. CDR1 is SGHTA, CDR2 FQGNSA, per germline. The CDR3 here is CASRSTGVGTGELFF. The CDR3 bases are TGTGCCAGCAGGTCCACAGGGGTGGGGACCGGGGAGCTGTTTTTT.

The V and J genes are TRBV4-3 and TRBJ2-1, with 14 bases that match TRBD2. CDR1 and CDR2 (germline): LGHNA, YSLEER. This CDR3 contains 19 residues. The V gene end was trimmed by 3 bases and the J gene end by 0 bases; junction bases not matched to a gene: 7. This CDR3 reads CASSHAGLAGASSYNEQFF. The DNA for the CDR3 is TGCGCCAGCAGCCACGCGGGACTAGCGGGGGCCAGCTCCTACAATGAGCAGTTCTTC.

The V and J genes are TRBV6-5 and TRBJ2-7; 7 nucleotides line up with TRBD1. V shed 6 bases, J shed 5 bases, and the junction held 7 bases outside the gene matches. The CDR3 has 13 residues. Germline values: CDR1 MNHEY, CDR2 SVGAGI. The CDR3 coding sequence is TGTGCCAGCAGAGCGACAGGGATCGACGAGCAGTACTTC. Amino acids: CASRATGIDEQYF.

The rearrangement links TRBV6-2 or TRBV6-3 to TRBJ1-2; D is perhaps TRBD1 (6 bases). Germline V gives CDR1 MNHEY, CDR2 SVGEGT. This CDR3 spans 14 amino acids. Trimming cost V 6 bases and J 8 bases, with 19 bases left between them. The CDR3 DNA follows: TGTGCCAGCAGCCAACAGGGAAGCTATCCAGGCTACACCTTC. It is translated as CASSQQGSYPGYTF.

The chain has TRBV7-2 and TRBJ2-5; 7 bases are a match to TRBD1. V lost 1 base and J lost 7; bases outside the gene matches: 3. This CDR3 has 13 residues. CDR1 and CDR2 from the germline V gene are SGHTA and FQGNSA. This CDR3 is CASSLEGAGTQYF. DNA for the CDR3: TGTGCCAGCAGCTTAGAGGGGGCTGGGACCCAGTACTTC.

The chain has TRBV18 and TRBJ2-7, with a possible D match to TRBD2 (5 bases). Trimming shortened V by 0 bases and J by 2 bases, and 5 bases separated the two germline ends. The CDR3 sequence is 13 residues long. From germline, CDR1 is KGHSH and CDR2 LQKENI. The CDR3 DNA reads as TGTGCCAGCTCACCACCCGGGGCCTACGAGCAGTACTTC. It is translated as CASSPPGAYEQYF.

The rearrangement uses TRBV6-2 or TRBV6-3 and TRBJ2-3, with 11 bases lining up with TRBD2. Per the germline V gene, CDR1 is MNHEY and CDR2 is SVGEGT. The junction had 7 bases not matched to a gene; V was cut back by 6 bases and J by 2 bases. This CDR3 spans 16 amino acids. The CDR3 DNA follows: TGTGCCAGCAGCCCCCTAGCGGGGGGCTACACAGATACGCAGTATTTT. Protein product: CASSPLAGGYTDTQYF.

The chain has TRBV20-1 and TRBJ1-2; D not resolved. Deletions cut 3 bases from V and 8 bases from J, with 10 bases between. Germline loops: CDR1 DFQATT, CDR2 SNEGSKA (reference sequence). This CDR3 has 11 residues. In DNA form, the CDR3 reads TGCAGTGCTAGTGGAGGGATCGGCTACACCTTC. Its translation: CSASGGIGYTF.

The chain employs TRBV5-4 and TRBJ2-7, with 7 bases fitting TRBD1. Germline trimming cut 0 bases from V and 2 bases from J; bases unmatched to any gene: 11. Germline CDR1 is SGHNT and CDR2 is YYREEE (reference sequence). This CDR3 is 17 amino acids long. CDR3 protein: CASSLGSYRGRAYEQYF. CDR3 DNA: TGTGCCAGCAGCTTGGGGTCATACAGGGGTAGGGCCTACGAGCAGTACTTC.

CDR3 bases: TGTGCCAGCAGCTCGGCCAGCGTCTCACCCCTCCACTTT. Encoded protein: CASSSASVSPLHF. This chain links TRBV7-8 with TRBJ1-6; D is unresolved. Germline-derived CDR1 and CDR2 are SGHVS and FQNEAQ. CDR3 size: 13 residues. Trimming stripped 4 bases from V and 10 bases from J, with 11 bases between. Drawing the rest from reference TRBV7-8 and TRBJ1-6, the complete variable domain is GAGVSQSPRYKVAKRGQDVALRCDPISGHVSLFWYQQALGQGPEFLTYFQNEAQLDKSGLPSDRFFAERPEGSVSTLKIQRTQQEDSAVYLCASSSASVSPLHFGNGTRLTVT.

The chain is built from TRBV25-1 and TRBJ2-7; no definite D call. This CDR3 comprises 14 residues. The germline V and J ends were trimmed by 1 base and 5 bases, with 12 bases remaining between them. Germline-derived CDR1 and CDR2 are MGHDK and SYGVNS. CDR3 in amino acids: CASSESTTVHEQYF. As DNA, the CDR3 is TGTGCCAGCAGTGAATCTACCACAGTCCACGAGCAGTACTTC.

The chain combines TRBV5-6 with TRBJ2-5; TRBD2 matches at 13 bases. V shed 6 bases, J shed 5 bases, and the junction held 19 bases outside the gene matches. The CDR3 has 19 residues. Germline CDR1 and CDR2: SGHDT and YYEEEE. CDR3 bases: TGTGCCAGCAACCGACCGCGGGCCGGGACTAGCGGGGTCAGGGAGACCCAGTACTTC. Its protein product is CASNRPRAGTSGVRETQYF.

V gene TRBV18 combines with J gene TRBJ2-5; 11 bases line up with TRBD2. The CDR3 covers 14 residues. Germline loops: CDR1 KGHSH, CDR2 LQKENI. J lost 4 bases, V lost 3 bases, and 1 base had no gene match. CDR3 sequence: CASSPGLAGETQYF. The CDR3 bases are TGTGCCAGCTCACCTGGACTAGCGGGAGAGACCCAGTACTTC. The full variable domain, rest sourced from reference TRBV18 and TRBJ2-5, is NAGVMQNPRHLVRRRGQEARLRCSPMKGHSHVYWYRQLPEEGLKFMVYLQKENIIDESGMPKERFSAEFPKEGPSILRIQQVVRGDSAAYFCASSPGLAGETQYFGPGTRLLVL.